This is a list of T cell receptor beta chains from one sample in a study of vaccination and CD4 T cells after COVID-19. From the PCR reads, TCRdb called clonotypes with MiXCR, one entry per CDR3 protein. This table has 20,000 to 30,000 distinct CDR3 sequences, around three fifths appearing once. No antigens are known for them. Source material: CD4+ T cells from blood, cultured in vitro. Receptors were obtained from a human donor who had recovered from COVID-19. Each CDR3 is given with its conserved first and last residue. The D gene is left open where the match is weak. Expanded clones get a size class; other rows say once, few or many, or leave the size out.

-,-,TRBV20-1,TRBJ2-5,TGCAGTGCTACCAGTACTAGCAGCCAAGAGACCCAGTACTTC,CSATSTSSQETQYF
-,-,TRBV20-1,TRBJ2-1,TGCAGTGCTGGAGCAGGGCACAATGAGCAGTTCTTC,CSAGAGHNEQFF
-,-,TRBV11-3,TRBJ1-1,TGTGCCAGCAGCTTTACGGTGAACACTGAAGCTTTCTTT,CASSFTVNTEAFF
-,-,TRBV12-3/TRBV12-4,TRBJ2-3,TGTGCCAGCAGGACAGGTGGCACAGATACGCAGTATTTT,CASRTGGTDTQYF
-,-,TRBV19,TRBJ1-1,TGTGCCAGTAGTATACGCAGGGTGGGCACTGAAGCTTTCTTT,CASSIRRVGTEAFF
-,-,TRBV6-2/TRBV6-3,TRBJ1-5,TGTGCCAGCAGTTACAGGTCCGGCACCCAGCATTTT,CASSYRSGTQHF
-,once,TRBV20-1,TRBJ2-7,TGCAGTGCCGTCGCTTCGAACCACGAGCAGTACTTC,CSAVASNHEQYF
TRBD1,-,TRBV20-1,TRBJ1-3,TGCAGTGCTAGACCGGACAGGACTGGAAACACCATATATTTT,CSARPDRTGNTIYF
-,-,TRBV7-2,TRBJ1-4,TGTGCCAGCAGCACCTACAGGGTGGGGAATGAAAAACTGTTTTTT,CASSTYRVGNEKLFF
-,-,TRBV15,TRBJ2-5,TGTGCCACCAGCCCCAGGGAGACCCAGTACTTC,CATSPRETQYF
-,-,TRBV7-8,TRBJ1-5,TGTGCCAGCAGCTTAGTGGTTGGGCAGCCCCAGCATTTT,CASSLVVGQPQHF
-,-,TRBV7-2,TRBJ1-1,TGTGCCAGCAGCTTAGCTCGGCCCAGAGTTTCGGTGAACACTGAAGCTTTCTTT,CASSLARPRVSVNTEAFF
-,-,TRBV30,TRBJ1-6,TGTGCCTGGAGTGTGGGCCCAAGGTCACCCCTCCACTTT,CAWSVGPRSPLHF
-,once,TRBV19,TRBJ1-5,TGTGCCAGTAGTATAGTCCCGGGGCGGGAACAGCCCCAGCATTTT,CASSIVPGREQPQHF
-,-,TRBV6-1,TRBJ1-2,TGTGCCAGCAACCGGGGTGCAGGCTACACCTTC,CASNRGAGYTF
TRBD1,-,TRBV19,TRBJ2-5,TGTGCCAGTAGTATCTCACTTCCGGGACAGGGGTTTGAGGAGACCCAGTACTTC,CASSISLPGQGFEETQYF
-,-,TRBV7-6,TRBJ2-7,TGTGCCAGCAGCTTAGATCAGGGGTCCTACGAGCAGTACTTC,CASSLDQGSYEQYF
-,once,TRBV7-4,TRBJ2-3,TGTGCCAGCAGCCACAACGCGGGAGATACGCAGTATTTT,CASSHNAGDTQYF
-,few,TRBV20-1,TRBJ2-1,TGCAGTGCTGTCAGGGAGACAAGCTCCTACAATGAGCAGTTCTTC,CSAVRETSSYNEQFF
TRBD1,few,TRBV30,TRBJ1-1,TGTGCCTGGAGTGTAGGACAGGGGAACACTGAAGCTTTCTTT,CAWSVGQGNTEAFF
-,-,TRBV28,TRBJ1-1,TGTGCCAGCAGTTTGGGCCAGAGCACTGAAGCTTTCTTT,CASSLGQSTEAFF
-,-,TRBV28,TRBJ2-7,TGTGCCAGCAGTTTAGGGGGAATATATTACTACGAGCAGTACTTC,CASSLGGIYYYEQYF
-,-,TRBV27,TRBJ2-1,TGTGCCAGCAGTTTTAGTTCCGCCTCCTACAATGAGCAGTTCTTC,CASSFSSASYNEQFF
TRBD2,-,TRBV5-1,TRBJ2-7,TGCGCCAGCAGCTTGGCGGGGCGGCTAGCGGGCTACGAGCAGTACTTC,CASSLAGRLAGYEQYF
TRBD2,-,TRBV20-1,TRBJ2-7,TGCAGTGCCCCGCGGGGGGGGGAGCAGTACTTC,CSAPRGGEQYF
-,-,TRBV6-1,TRBJ2-5,TGTGCCAGCAGGAGGACCCTCCAAGAGACCCAGTACTTC,CASRRTLQETQYF
TRBD1,-,TRBV6-2/TRBV6-3,TRBJ1-5,TGTGCCAGCAGTGACAGGGAGCACATTCAGCCCCAGCATTTT,CASSDREHIQPQHF
-,-,TRBV15,TRBJ2-7,TGTGCCACCAGCAGAGACCAGGGCCAAAGCTCCTACGAGCAGTACTTC,CATSRDQGQSSYEQYF
-,few,TRBV20-1,TRBJ2-5,TGCAGTGCAAGAAGGGGGGAGGAGACCCAGTACTTC,CSARRGEETQYF
-,-,TRBV24-1,TRBJ2-3,TGTGCCACCAGTGATTTTGGCCGGATGGAGCAGTATTTT,CATSDFGRMEQYF
-,-,TRBV24-1,TRBJ1-2,TGTGCCACCCGAGGGAGCTATGGCTACACCTTC,CATRGSYGYTF
TRBD1,few,TRBV10-1,TRBJ2-7,TGCGCCAGCAGTGCCGAAAAGGGACAGGGTGGAGATGGGGCCTCCTACGAGCAGTACTTC,CASSAEKGQGGDGASYEQYF
-,-,TRBV6-4,TRBJ2-7,TGTGCCAGCAGTGAGCGGAGTACCCCCTACGAGCAGTACTTC,CASSERSTPYEQYF
-,-,TRBV20-1,TRBJ1-4,TGCAGTGTACGGGGGGTAAATGAAAAACTGTTTTTT,CSVRGVNEKLFF
-,-,TRBV7-9,TRBJ1-2,TGTGCCAGCAGCCCCCAGGGGCTTGGCTATGGCTACACCTTC,CASSPQGLGYGYTF
-,-,TRBV2,TRBJ2-3,TGTGCCAGCAGTGATCTAATCGCAGATACGCAGTATTTT,CASSDLIADTQYF
-,-,TRBV7-2,TRBJ1-3,TGTGCCAGCACCCTGACGGGTCCCAGCTCTGGAAACACCATATATTTT,CASTLTGPSSGNTIYF
-,-,TRBV6-1,TRBJ2-7,TGTGCCAGCAGCCCCGGGTTCCTCTCCTACGAGCAGTACTTC,CASSPGFLSYEQYF
TRBD1,-,TRBV27,TRBJ1-5,TGTGCCAGCACCCGGACAGGGTCCAATCAGCCCCAGCATTTT,CASTRTGSNQPQHF
-,-,TRBV7-9,TRBJ2-5,TGTGCCAGCAGCCCCCGGGGGCAGGCCCAAGAGACCCAGTACTTC,CASSPRGQAQETQYF
TRBD2,few,TRBV27,TRBJ2-7,TGTGCCAGCAGTAGACTAGCGGGAGGGTTCGGGCAGTACTTC,CASSRLAGGFGQYF
-,-,TRBV12-3/TRBV12-4,TRBJ2-3,TGTGCCAGTATGGGACCATCTAGCACAGATACGCAGTATTTT,CASMGPSSTDTQYF
-,-,TRBV24-1,TRBJ2-1,TGTGCCACCAGTAGCGGATCGGTCATGAATGAGCAGTTCTTC,CATSSGSVMNEQFF
-,-,TRBV6-5,TRBJ1-2,TGTGCCAGCAGTTACGTTGACAACGGCTATGGCTACACCTTC,CASSYVDNGYGYTF
TRBD2,-,TRBV6-2/TRBV6-3,TRBJ2-2,TGTGCCAGCACGCGGGAGATCGAAACCGGGGAGCTGTTTTTT,CASTREIETGELFF
-,-,TRBV30,TRBJ1-2,TGTGCCTGGAGTGTGGGCCCTTTAGCTAACTATGGCTACACCTTC,CAWSVGPLANYGYTF
-,few,TRBV7-3,TRBJ2-5,TGTGCCAGCAGCTTCGGGTCAGGATCGGAGGAGACCCAGTACTTC,CASSFGSGSEETQYF
-,few,TRBV20-1,TRBJ1-1,TGCAGTGCGCAGACCAACACTGAAGCTTTCTTT,CSAQTNTEAFF
TRBD1,few,TRBV7-9,TRBJ1-4,TGTGCCAGCAGCCCGACCCGACAGGGCTCCAATGAAAAACTGTTTTTT,CASSPTRQGSNEKLFF
-,-,TRBV27,TRBJ1-1,TGTGCCAGCAGGGAACAGGGTTGGACTGAAGCTTTCTTT,CASREQGWTEAFF
TRBD1,few,TRBV20-1,TRBJ1-1,TGCAGTGCTAGAGATCCAGGGGGCTCCTTGAACACTGAAGCTTTCTTT,CSARDPGGSLNTEAFF
-,-,TRBV6-2/TRBV6-3,TRBJ2-1,TGTGCCAGCAGTTTTCGGGGCCGTCTCTACAATGAGCAGTTCTTC,CASSFRGRLYNEQFF